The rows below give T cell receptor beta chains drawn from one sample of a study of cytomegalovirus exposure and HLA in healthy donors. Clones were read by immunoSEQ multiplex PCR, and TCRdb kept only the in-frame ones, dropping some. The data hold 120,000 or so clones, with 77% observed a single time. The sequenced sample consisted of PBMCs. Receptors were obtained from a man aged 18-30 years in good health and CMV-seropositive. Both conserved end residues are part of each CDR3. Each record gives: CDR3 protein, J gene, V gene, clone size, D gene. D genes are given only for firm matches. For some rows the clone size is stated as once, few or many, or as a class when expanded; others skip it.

CASSWTGSSYNEQFF,TRBJ2-1,TRBV5-6,many,TRBD1
CASSPRQLSYEQYF,TRBJ2-7,TRBV5-1,NA,NA
CASSPGQDTINYGYTF,TRBJ1-2,TRBV7-2,NA,TRBD1
CASTRGYEQYF,TRBJ2-7,TRBV6-5,NA,NA
CASSVDLGRNSPLHF,TRBJ1-6,TRBV9,once,NA
CSTRDRGTFETQYF,TRBJ2-5,TRBV29-1,NA,TRBD1
CASSLAGINTGELFF,TRBJ2-2,TRBV11-3,NA,NA
CASSSAGGSAFF,TRBJ1-1,TRBV11-3,few,NA
CASSSGQGVYGNEQFF,TRBJ2-1,TRBV5-1,NA,TRBD1
CASSPPLTGQDSQYF,TRBJ2-4,TRBV18,NA,NA
CASSLGLADNEQFF,TRBJ2-1,TRBV27,NA,TRBD2
CSVDEGKLFF,TRBJ1-4,TRBV29-1,few,NA
CASSISQGLNTEAFF,TRBJ1-1,TRBV27,NA,TRBD1
CASSFSGSSYEQYF,NA,TRBV6-5,NA,TRBD2
CASSDDRGLRIGEAFF,TRBJ1-1,TRBV10-2,NA,TRBD1
CASSPVLAPPVGNTIYF,TRBJ1-3,TRBV10-2,NA,NA
CASSESVYGNTIYF,TRBJ1-3,TRBV2,few,NA
CATSSFGARSYEQYF,TRBJ2-7,TRBV15,NA,NA